This T cell receptor beta chain came from a study of human T cells and chemical hapten exposure. In the study overall: In the sensitization step, 2% DPC was placed on around 2 cm by around 2 cm of upper inner arm skin.

Each CDR3 protein gets one entry after TCRdb re-called the RACE reads with MiXCR. The repertoire has a few hundred thousand distinct CDR3 sequences, nearly 5% of them found once; the top ten carry around 2.3%. This clonotype was counted at least ten times. Time point noted: patch test 1, 2 weeks after DPC sensitization. The treatment here: therapeutic diphenylcyclopropenone sensitization with weekly scalp DPC. Someone pulled total RNA out of unfractionated whole blood. This CDR3 is 13 amino acids long. CDR1 is DFQATT, CDR2 SNEGSKA, per germline (reference sequence). The V and J ends lost 1 base and 8 bases respectively, with 9 bases between them.

The sequence was obtained from a woman in her fifties or sixties with alopecia areata. Some clones in this sample may be carry-over from other donors' samples. The chain recombines TRBV20-1 with TRBJ1-6, with D perhaps TRBD1 (5 bases). Sequenced here: whole blood, sampled in connection with sensitization to the hapten diphenylcyclopropenone (DPC). The CDR3: CSARGQGDSPLHF. CDR3 sequence (DNA): TGCAGTGCTAGAGGGCAAGGGGATTCACCCCTCCACTTT.